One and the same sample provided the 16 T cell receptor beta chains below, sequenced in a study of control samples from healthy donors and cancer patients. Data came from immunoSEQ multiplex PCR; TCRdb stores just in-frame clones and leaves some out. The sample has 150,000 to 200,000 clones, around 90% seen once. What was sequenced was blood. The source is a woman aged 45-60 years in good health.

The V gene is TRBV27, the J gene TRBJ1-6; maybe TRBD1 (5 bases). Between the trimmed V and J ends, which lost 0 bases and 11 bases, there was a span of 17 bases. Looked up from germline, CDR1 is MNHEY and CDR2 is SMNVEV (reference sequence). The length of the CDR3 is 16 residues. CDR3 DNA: TGTGCCAGCAGTTTATCGCGGGGGGGGTGGGGGGCACCCCTCCACTTT. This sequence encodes CASSLSRGGWGAPLHF.

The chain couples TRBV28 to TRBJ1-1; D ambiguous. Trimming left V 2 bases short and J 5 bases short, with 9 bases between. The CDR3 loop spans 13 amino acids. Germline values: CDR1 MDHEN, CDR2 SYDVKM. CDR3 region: CASSLPAGTEAFF. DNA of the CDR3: TGTGCCAGCAGTTTACCGGCGGGGACTGAAGCTTTCTTT.

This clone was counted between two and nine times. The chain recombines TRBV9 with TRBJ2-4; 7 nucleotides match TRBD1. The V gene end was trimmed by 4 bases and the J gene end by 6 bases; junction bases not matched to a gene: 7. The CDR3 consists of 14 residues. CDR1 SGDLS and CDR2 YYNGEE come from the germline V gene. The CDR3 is CASSRTGRGNIQYF. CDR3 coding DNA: TGTGCCAGCAGCCGGACAGGACGGGGAAACATTCAGTACTTC.

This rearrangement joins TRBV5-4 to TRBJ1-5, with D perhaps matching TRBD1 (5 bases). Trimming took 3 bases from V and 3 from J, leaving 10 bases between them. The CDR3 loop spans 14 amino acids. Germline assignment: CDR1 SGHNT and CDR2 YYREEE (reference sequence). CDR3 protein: CASSWDGFNQPQHF. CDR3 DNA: TGTGCCAGCAGCTGGGACGGATTCAATCAGCCCCAGCATTTT. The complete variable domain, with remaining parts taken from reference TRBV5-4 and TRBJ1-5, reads ETGVTQSPTHLIKTRGQQVTLRCSSQSGHNTVSWYQQALGQGPQFIFQYYREEENGRGNFPPRFSGLQFPNYSSELNVNALELDDSALYLCASSWDGFNQPQHFGDGTRLSIL.

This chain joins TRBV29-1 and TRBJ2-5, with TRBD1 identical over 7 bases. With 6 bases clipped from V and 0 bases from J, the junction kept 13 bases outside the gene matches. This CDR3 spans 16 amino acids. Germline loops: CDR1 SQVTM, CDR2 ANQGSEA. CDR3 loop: CSVSTGAPDDQETQYF. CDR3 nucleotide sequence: TGCAGCGTGAGTACAGGGGCCCCGGACGACCAAGAGACCCAGTACTTC. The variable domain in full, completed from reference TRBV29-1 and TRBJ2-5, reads SAVISQKPSRDICQRGTSLTIQCQVDSQVTMMFWYRQQPGQSLTLIATANQGSEATYESGFVIDKFPISRPNLTFSTLTVSNMSPEDSSIYLCSVSTGAPDDQETQYFGPGTRLLVL.

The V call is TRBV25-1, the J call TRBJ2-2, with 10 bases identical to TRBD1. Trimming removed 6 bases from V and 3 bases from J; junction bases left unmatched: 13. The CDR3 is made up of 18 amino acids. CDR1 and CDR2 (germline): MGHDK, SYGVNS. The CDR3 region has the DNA TGTGCCAGCAGGAGGGACAGGGGCACCACTTCCGACACCGGGGAGCTGTTTTTT. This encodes CASRRDRGTTSDTGELFF.

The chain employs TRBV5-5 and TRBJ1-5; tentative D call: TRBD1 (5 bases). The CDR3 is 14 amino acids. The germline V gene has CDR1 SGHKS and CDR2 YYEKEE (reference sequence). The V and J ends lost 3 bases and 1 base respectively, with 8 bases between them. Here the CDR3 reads CASSSRGSNQPQHF. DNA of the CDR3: TGTGCCAGCAGCTCAAGGGGAAGCAATCAGCCCCAGCATTTT.

CDR3 sequence (DNA): TGTGCCAGCAGCTTGGTAGGGGGTAGTTTTCAGCCCCAGCATTTT. Translated: CASSLVGGSFQPQHF. The chain couples TRBV5-5 to TRBJ1-5; TRBD1 is a possible D gene (6 bases). The CDR3 contains 15 residues. Trimming took off 0 bases at V and 6 bases at J, with 13 bases between the two ends. Germline assignment: CDR1 SGHKS and CDR2 YYEKEE (reference sequence).

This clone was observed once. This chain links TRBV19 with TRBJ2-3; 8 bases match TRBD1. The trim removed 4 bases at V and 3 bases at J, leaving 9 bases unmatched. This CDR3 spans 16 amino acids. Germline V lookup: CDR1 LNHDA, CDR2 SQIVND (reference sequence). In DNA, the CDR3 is TGTGCCAGTAGTACCCCCAGGGGGCAAGGGACAGATACGCAGTATTTT. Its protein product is CASSTPRGQGTDTQYF.

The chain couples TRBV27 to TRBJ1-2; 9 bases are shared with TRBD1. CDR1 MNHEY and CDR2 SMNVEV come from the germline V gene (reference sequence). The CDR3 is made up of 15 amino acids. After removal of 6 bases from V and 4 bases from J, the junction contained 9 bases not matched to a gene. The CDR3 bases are TGTGCCAGCAGAATAACGGGACAGGGTGCCTATGGCTACACCTTC. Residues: CASRITGQGAYGYTF.

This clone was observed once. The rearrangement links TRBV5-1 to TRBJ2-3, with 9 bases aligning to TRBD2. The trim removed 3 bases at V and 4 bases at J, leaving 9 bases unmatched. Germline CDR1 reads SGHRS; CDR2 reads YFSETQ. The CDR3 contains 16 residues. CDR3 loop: CASSSSPGLASDTQYF. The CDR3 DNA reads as TGCGCCAGCAGCTCTTCCCCGGGACTAGCTTCAGATACGCAGTATTTT.

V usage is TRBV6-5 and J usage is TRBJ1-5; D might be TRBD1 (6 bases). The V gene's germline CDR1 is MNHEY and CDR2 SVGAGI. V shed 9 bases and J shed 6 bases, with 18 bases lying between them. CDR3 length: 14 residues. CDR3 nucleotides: TGTGCCAGTAAATCCGGACAGCCCCTTCAGCCCCAGCATTTT. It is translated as CASKSGQPLQPQHF.

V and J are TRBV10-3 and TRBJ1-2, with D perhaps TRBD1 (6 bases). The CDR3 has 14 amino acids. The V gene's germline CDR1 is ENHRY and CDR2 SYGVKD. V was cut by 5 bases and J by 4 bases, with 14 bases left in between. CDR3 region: CAISTAGVGYGYTF. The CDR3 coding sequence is TGTGCCATCAGTACGGCAGGGGTGGGCTATGGCTACACCTTC.

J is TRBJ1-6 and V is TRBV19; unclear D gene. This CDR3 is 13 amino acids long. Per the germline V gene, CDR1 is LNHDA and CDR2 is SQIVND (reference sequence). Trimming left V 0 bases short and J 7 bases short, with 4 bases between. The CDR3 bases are TGTGCCAGTAGTATAGACAAGAATTCACCCCTCCACTTT. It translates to CASSIDKNSPLHF. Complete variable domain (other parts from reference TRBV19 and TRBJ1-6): DGGITQSPKYLFRKEGQNVTLSCEQNLNHDAMYWYRQDPGQGLRLIYYSQIVNDFQKGDIAEGYSVSREKKESFPLTVTSAQKNPTAFYLCASSIDKNSPLHFGNGTRLTVT.

The CDR3 here is CASSWGLVNTGELFF. As DNA, the CDR3 is TGTGCCAGCAGCTGGGGACTAGTCAACACCGGGGAGCTGTTTTTT. This chain connects TRBV11-2 to TRBJ2-2; 8 bases are shared with TRBD2. CDR1 and CDR2 (germline): SGHAT, FQNNGV. CDR3 length: 15 amino acids. The ends lost 4 bases at V and 2 bases at J; junction bases unmatched: 3.

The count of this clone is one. CDR3 in DNA: TGTGCCAGCAGCTTAGCCCCCGGGGGGGTCCCCCCAGATACGCAGTATTTT. It translates to CASSLAPGGVPPDTQYF. The genes are TRBV7-2 and TRBJ2-3; 8 bases are a match to TRBD2. The junction had 9 bases not matched to a gene; V was cut back by 0 bases and J by 4 bases. The CDR3 spans 17 residues. The germline gives CDR1 SGHTA, CDR2 FQGNSA. The whole variable domain, filled in from reference TRBV7-2 and TRBJ2-3, reads GAGVSQSPSNKVTEKGKDVELRCDPISGHTALYWYRQSLGQGLEFLIYFQGNSAPDKSGLPSDRFSAERTGGSVSTLTIQRTQQEDSAVYLCASSLAPGGVPPDTQYFGPGTRLTVL.